What follows are 18 T cell receptor beta chains derived from one specimen sequenced in a study of cytomegalovirus exposure and HLA in healthy donors. The PCR used 60 Vbeta and 13 Jbeta primers. The table came from immunoSEQ multiplex PCR; TCRdb's copy has only in-frame clones and leaves some out. The repertoire holds 70,000 to 100,000 clones, with over 70% as singletons. Sequenced: PBMCs. Receptors were obtained from a man aged 45-65 years in good health and CMV-seropositive.

This sequence joins TRBV2 and TRBJ1-2; TRBD1 matches 7 bases. This CDR3 is 14 amino acids long. CDR1 and CDR2 (germline): SNHLY, FYNNEI. J gave up 8 bases and V 8 bases, and 14 bases lay outside the gene matches. The DNA for the CDR3 is TGTGCCAGCTATCGACAGGGCGCGATGGACGGCTACACCTTC. Amino acid sequence: CASYRQGAMDGYTF.

The sample holds one count of this clone. The gene calls are TRBV7-9 and TRBJ1-2, with 7 bases lining up with TRBD1. The CDR3 is 14 residues long. CDR1 is SEHNR, CDR2 FQNEAQ, per germline (reference sequence). The J segment lost 2 bases and the V segment lost 5 bases, leaving 5 bases of the junction unmatched. The CDR3 DNA follows: TGTGCCAGCAGCCCGAACAGGGGAAACTATGGCTACACCTTC. Protein product: CASSPNRGNYGYTF. Full variable domain (missing parts from reference TRBV7-9 and TRBJ1-2): DTGVSQNPRHKITKRGQNVTFRCDPISEHNRLYWYRQTLGQGPEFLTYFQNEAQLEKSRLLSDRFSAERPKGSFSTLEIQRTEQGDSAMYLCASSPNRGNYGYTFGSGTRLTVV.

V gene TRBV30 combines with J gene TRBJ1-3, with 8 bases matching TRBD1. The CDR3 is 15 residues long. V lost 1 base and J lost 6; bases outside the gene matches: 8. Germline V gene data show CDR1 as GTSNPN and CDR2 as SVGIG (reference sequence). CDR3 sequence reads: CAWSEMTGVENTIYF. The CDR3 nucleotides are TGTGCCTGGAGTGAAATGACAGGGGTGGAAAACACCATATATTTT.

The rearrangement joins TRBV5-6 to TRBJ1-2; 8 nucleotides match TRBD1. V lost 4 bases, J lost 7 bases, and 12 bases stayed unmatched. Germline V gene sequence: CDR1 SGHDT, CDR2 YYEEEE. This CDR3 comprises 15 residues. DNA for the CDR3: TGTGCCAGCAGCCCGCTGGCCGGACAGGGCTCTGGCTACACCTTC. Its protein is CASSPLAGQGSGYTF.

This chain uses TRBV30 with TRBJ1-1; D gene ambiguous. Deletions cut 4 bases from V and 2 bases from J, with 5 bases between. The CDR3 covers 11 residues. CDR1 is GTSNPN, CDR2 SVGIG, per germline (reference sequence). Written as DNA, the CDR3 is TGTGCCTGGATTGGCAACACTGAAGCTTTCTTT. Translating it yields CAWIGNTEAFF.

The chain is built from TRBV4-1 and TRBJ2-1, with 7 nucleotides matching TRBD2. The CDR3 consists of 16 residues. With V trimmed by 2 bases and J by 7 bases, 11 bases remained unmatched. The germline CDR1 and CDR2 sequences are MGHRA and YSYEKL. Written as DNA, the CDR3 is TGCGCCAGCAGCCAAACCTCCGGACTAGAGGGTAATGAGCAGTTCTTC. Translated, it gives CASSQTSGLEGNEQFF.

The CDR3: CASSDERGRGFLNTEAFF. Here the CDR3 DNA reads TGTGCCAGCAGCGATGAACGTGGCAGGGGGTTTCTGAACACTGAAGCTTTCTTT. The chain carries TRBV9 and TRBJ1-1; 7 bases match TRBD1. The CDR3 runs 18 residues. After removal of 3 bases from V and 0 bases from J, the junction contained 14 bases not matched to a gene. In germline, CDR1 is SGDLS, CDR2 YYNGEE.

V is TRBV7-9 and J is TRBJ2-7, with D perhaps TRBD1 (6 bases). The germline CDR1 and CDR2 sequences are SEHNR and FQNEAQ (reference sequence). The V gene lost 4 bases and the J gene lost 3 bases, with 19 bases spanning the gap. The CDR3 runs to 16 residues. Here the CDR3 reads CASSSQQGGYYYEQYF. As DNA, the CDR3 is TGTGCCAGCAGCTCCCAACAGGGCGGCTACTACTACGAGCAGTACTTC. The full variable domain, rest sourced from reference TRBV7-9 and TRBJ2-7, is DTGVSQNPRHKITKRGQNVTFRCDPISEHNRLYWYRQTLGQGPEFLTYFQNEAQLEKSRLLSDRFSAERPKGSFSTLEIQRTEQGDSAMYLCASSSQQGGYYYEQYFGPGTRLTVT.

In this sample, this clone turned up a few times. This chain connects TRBV29-1 to TRBJ2-7; possibly TRBD1 for D (5 bases). Germline assignment: CDR1 SQVTM and CDR2 ANQGSEA. V was shortened by 4 bases and J by 1 base, with 8 bases between the two germline ends. The CDR3 loop spans 12 amino acids. CDR3 DNA sequence: TGCAGCGTTGCAGGGAATTCCTACGAGCAGTACTTC. This sequence encodes CSVAGNSYEQYF.

V is TRBV30 and J is TRBJ1-1, with 8 bases lining up with TRBD1. This CDR3 contains 15 residues. The germline gives CDR1 GTSNPN, CDR2 SVGIG (reference sequence). Trimming cost V 4 bases and J 5 bases; bases outside gene matches: 12. DNA of the CDR3: TGTGCCTGGATTACCGGGACAGGAGTAGGGACTGAAGCTTTCTTT. Its translation is CAWITGTGVGTEAFF. Drawing the rest from reference TRBV30 and TRBJ1-1, the complete variable domain is SQTIHQWPATLVQPVGSPLSLECTVEGTSNPNLYWYRQAAGRGLQLLFYSVGIGQISSEVPQNLSASRPQDRQFILSSKKLLLSDSGFYLCAWITGTGVGTEAFFGQGTRLTVV.

The rearrangement links TRBV27 to TRBJ2-5, with 7 bases that match TRBD2. Germline values: CDR1 MNHEY, CDR2 SMNVEV (reference sequence). The CDR3 length is 16 residues. Trimming at V came to 2 bases and at J to 2 bases, leaving 8 bases not matched to a gene. The CDR3 sequence is CASSLDPWGGQETQYF. CDR3 in DNA: TGTGCCAGCAGTTTAGACCCCTGGGGGGGGCAAGAGACCCAGTACTTC.

This clone was recorded a few times. The chain combines TRBV6-1 with TRBJ1-2; TRBD1 might be the D (6 bases). Trimming left V 2 bases short and J 5 bases short, with 18 bases between. Germline V gives CDR1 MNHNS, CDR2 SASEGT. CDR3 length: 16 amino acids. The CDR3 sequence: CASSEYGRGGDYGYTF. CDR3 DNA sequence: TGTGCCAGCAGTGAATATGGCAGGGGAGGGGATTATGGCTACACCTTC.

This rearrangement joins TRBV7-6 to TRBJ2-5; TRBD2 matches at 11 bases. CDR1 is SGHVS, CDR2 FNYEAQ, per germline. V dropped 1 base and J dropped 5; count of bases not matched to a gene: 12. The CDR3 is 18 residues long. CDR3 sequence (DNA): TGTGCCAGCAGCTTAGTCCCTAGCGGGAGGTTCAAAGGGGAGACCCAGTACTTC. Protein product: CASSLVPSGRFKGETQYF.

The rearrangement joins TRBV11-3 to TRBJ2-3; tentative D call: TRBD1 (5 bases). The CDR3 covers 15 residues. Germline-derived CDR1 and CDR2 are SGHNT and YENEEA. V lost 4 bases to trimming and J lost 1 base, with 12 bases between them. The CDR3 DNA sequence: TGTGCCAGCAGCTCTAGGGGTACCGGCACAGATACGCAGTATTTT. Residues: CASSSRGTGTDTQYF.

Details on this clone: Other DNA sequences from this sample encode an identical CDR3 as well. The CDR3 region is CASSPTSGTDTQYF. CDR3 nucleotides: TGTGCCAGCAGTCCTACTAGCGGCACAGATACGCAGTATTTT. The chain is built from TRBV2 and TRBJ2-3; 7 bases match TRBD2. There are 14 residues in the CDR3. The V segment lost 5 bases and the J segment 1 base; nucleotides outside the gene matches: 3. CDR1 SNHLY and CDR2 FYNNEI come from the germline V gene.

CDR3 DNA sequence: TGTGCCAGCAGCTTGGAGGCACGGGGGCGGGGACTAGCGGCTGAGGAGACCCAGTACTTC. Residues: CASSLEARGRGLAAEETQYF. The chain combines TRBV5-5 with TRBJ2-5, with TRBD2 matching 11 bases. J lost 5 bases, V lost 0 bases, and 18 bases had no gene match. The CDR3 runs to 20 residues. Per germline, CDR1 SGHKS and CDR2 YYEKEE (reference sequence).

This sequence joins TRBV5-6 and TRBJ1-2; TRBD1 agrees at 7 bases. The CDR3 has 12 amino acids. Trimming removed 4 bases from V and 4 bases from J; junction bases left unmatched: 1. Germline CDR1 and CDR2: SGHDT and YYEEEE. This CDR3 is CASSRDSYGYTF. The CDR3 DNA sequence: TGTGCCAGCAGCCGGGACAGCTATGGCTACACCTTC.

The rearrangement uses TRBV7-2 and TRBJ2-7, with TRBD2 matching over 7 bases. Germline CDR1 SGHTA, CDR2 FQGNSA. The CDR3 loop spans 15 amino acids. The V and J ends lost 3 bases and 2 bases, in that order; junction bases with no gene match: 7. The DNA of the CDR3 is TGTGCCAGCAGCTTTAGGACTAGTAATCCCTACGAGCAGTACTTC. It is translated as CASSFRTSNPYEQYF.